A selection of T cell receptor beta chains follows, all from one sample in a study of T-cell memory formation after mild COVID-19. In TCRdb, the 5' RACE reads were re-called with MiXCR into one record per CDR3 protein. The table shows 140,000 to 150,000 distinct CDR3 sequences, with roughly 24% occurring only once. The specimen sequenced was PBMCs or a T cell subset sorted from them (not recorded which). These receptors were collected from an adult woman who had mild COVID-19 (a few samples of this study predate the infection). Cell type and time point are not known. Both conserved end residues are part of each CDR3. Fields, in order: D gene, J gene, V gene, CDR3 length, clone size, CDR3 DNA, CDR3 protein. D genes are given only for firm matches. The size field is filled for only some rows; it gives once, few, many or a size class.

TRBD2,TRBJ2-7,TRBV20-1,14,once,TGCAGTGCTACTGACGGGAGGATATCCTACGAGCAGTACTTC,CSATDGRISYEQYF
TRBD1,TRBJ2-5,TRBV6-5,14,once,TGTGCCAGCAGTCCCCAGGGGGTGGTTAAGACCCAGTACTTC,CASSPQGVVKTQYF
TRBD2,TRBJ2-7,TRBV9,16,-,TGTGCCAGCAGCGTAGGAGGCGGGAGAGGCAAATACGAGCAGTACTTC,CASSVGGGRGKYEQYF
TRBD1,TRBJ1-1,TRBV7-2,14,few,TGTGCCAGCAGCCAATGGACAGGGAACACTGAAGCTTTCTTT,CASSQWTGNTEAFF
-,TRBJ2-1,TRBV12-3/TRBV12-4,14,few,TGTGCCAGCAGTGAACTCGACAGCAACAATGAGCAGTTCTTC,CASSELDSNNEQFF
TRBD1,TRBJ1-2,TRBV29-1,11,-,TGCAGCGCAGACAGGGGGGATGGCTACACCTTC,CSADRGDGYTF
TRBD1,TRBJ1-1,TRBV29-1,13,few,TGCAGCGTTCCGACAGGGGTGAACACTGAAGCTTTCTTT,CSVPTGVNTEAFF
-,TRBJ2-1,TRBV9,13,few,TGTGCCAGCAGCGTAGTGGACTACAATGAGCAGTTCTTC,CASSVVDYNEQFF
-,TRBJ2-3,TRBV7-8,15,-,TGTGCCAGCAGCTTAGCGACAGTTAGCACAGATACGCAGTATTTT,CASSLATVSTDTQYF
-,TRBJ1-6,TRBV14,13,-,TGTGCCAGCAGCCAAGGGGCTAATTCACCCCTCCACTTT,CASSQGANSPLHF
-,TRBJ1-1,TRBV5-5,14,-,TGTGCCAGCAGCTTGGCGGGGGGTTGGACTGAAGCTTTCTTT,CASSLAGGWTEAFF
-,TRBJ2-7,TRBV4-1,15,few,TGCGCCAGCAGCGTCCGGGACACGTGGGCCGACGAGCAGTACTTC,CASSVRDTWADEQYF
-,TRBJ1-1,TRBV27,13,-,TGTGCCAGCAGTTCTAGGGGGACCACTGAAGCTTTCTTT,CASSSRGTTEAFF
TRBD2,TRBJ2-3,TRBV5-1,16,-,TGCGCCAGCAGCCCACACCGGGACTACTTCACAGATACGCAGTATTTT,CASSPHRDYFTDTQYF
TRBD2,TRBJ2-7,TRBV29-1,16,-,TGCAGCGTTGAAGATTGGGGGGAGGGCCGCCCCTACGAGCAGTACTTC,CSVEDWGEGRPYEQYF
-,TRBJ1-1,TRBV11-2,14,few,TGTGCCAGCAGCTTACACACCCGGGGCACTGAAGCTTTCTTT,CASSLHTRGTEAFF
TRBD1,TRBJ1-5,TRBV7-8,17,-,TGTGCCAGCAACCACCTGGAGGGGGCAAGGGGGGATCAGCCCCAGCATTTT,CASNHLEGARGDQPQHF
TRBD2,TRBJ2-7,TRBV12-3/TRBV12-4,16,-,TGTGCCAGCAGTTTAGGTCCTAGCGGGTCCTCCTACGAGCAGTACTTC,CASSLGPSGSSYEQYF
TRBD1,TRBJ1-2,TRBV14,15,-,TGTGCCAGCAGCCAATATCTGACAGGGATGAGCGGCTACACCTTC,CASSQYLTGMSGYTF
TRBD1,TRBJ1-4,TRBV11-2,17,few,TGTGCCAGCAGCGACTACCCCGGACAGGGGACTAATGAAAAACTGTTTTTT,CASSDYPGQGTNEKLFF
-,TRBJ2-1,TRBV9,12,many,TGTGCCAGCAGCGTAGGGGACAATGAGCAGTTCTTC,CASSVGDNEQFF
-,TRBJ2-3,TRBV4-1,14,few,TGCGCCAGCAGCCAAGAAATTAGCACAGATACGCAGTATTTT,CASSQEISTDTQYF
-,TRBJ1-1,TRBV25-1,12,-,TGTGCCAGCAAGATCTCGAACACTGAAGCTTTCTTT,CASKISNTEAFF
-,TRBJ2-5,TRBV19,14,-,TGTGCCAGTACCCTCGATGGCAGCCAAGAGACCCAGTACTTC,CASTLDGSQETQYF
-,TRBJ1-5,TRBV7-9,12,-,TGTGCCAGCAGCTTAGCGGCGGGCCCCCAGCATTTT,CASSLAAGPQHF
TRBD2,TRBJ2-5,TRBV9,14,-,TGTGCCAGCAGCGGGCTAGCGGGGGAGGAGACCCAGTACTTC,CASSGLAGEETQYF
-,TRBJ2-7,TRBV27,14,-,TGTGCCGGCAGCCCCGCGGTGGCGAACTACGAGCAGTACTTC,CAGSPAVANYEQYF
-,TRBJ1-6,TRBV7-9,17,many,TGTGCCAGCAGCTTAAGGGGGAGTGGGGGCGCACATTCACCCCTCCACTTT,CASSLRGSGGAHSPLHF
-,TRBJ2-1,TRBV7-6,18,many,TGTGCCAGCAGTTCACCCGGGCCCTCCTGGAGCTCCTACAATGAGCAGTTCTTC,CASSSPGPSWSSYNEQFF
TRBD2,TRBJ2-7,TRBV12-3/TRBV12-4,16,few,TGTGCCAGCAGTTTAGTAGTAGCGGGACCGTTGGACGAGCAGTACTTC,CASSLVVAGPLDEQYF
-,TRBJ1-1,TRBV27,13,-,TGTGCCAGCAGTTTAGTAGGTCGAACTGAAGCTTTCTTT,CASSLVGRTEAFF
-,TRBJ2-7,TRBV7-6,13,few,TGTGCCAGCAGCAAGACAGGATCCTACGAGCAGTACTTC,CASSKTGSYEQYF